This T cell receptor (beta chain) was obtained from a study of technical replicates of blood from several donors. The CDR3 contains 14 residues. Losses at the gene ends were 5 bases for V and 4 bases for J; bases not matched to a gene: 3. Germline CDR1 and CDR2: SGHAT and FQNNGV. Repertoires were generated with immunoSEQ multiplex PCR, while TCRdb's copy carries only in-frame clones and drops some. Of 55,000 to 80,000 clones in the sample, about 90% were seen once. The V gene is TRBV11-2, the J gene TRBJ1-4; 8 nucleotides agree with TRBD1. What was sequenced was T cells isolated from PBMCs. The receptor's source is a human donor in good health. In nucleotides, the CDR3 is TGTGCCAGCAGCCTGGGACAGGATAATGAAAAACTGTTTTTT. It yields the protein CASSLGQDNEKLFF.